These 13 T cell receptor beta chains were sequenced from one sample in a study of blood T cell repertoires in COVID-19. Using immunoSEQ multiplex PCR, the repertoire was profiled, and TCRdb retains in-frame clones only, with some absent. The profile shows a few hundred thousand clones, 82% of them singletons. Sequenced input: peripheral blood. The receptors originated from a woman aged 18-29 years with acute or convalescent COVID-19.

This rearrangement joins TRBV30 to TRBJ1-5, with a possible D match to TRBD1 (5 bases). Germline lookup yields CDR1 GTSNPN and CDR2 SVGIG (reference sequence). This CDR3 has 15 residues. The V end was cut by 0 bases, the J end by 4 bases, with 13 bases between. The CDR3 DNA sequence: TGTGCCTGGAGTGTAGGGGTCGCAGGGAATCAGCCCCAGCATTTT. Translating gives CAWSVGVAGNQPQHF.

The chain employs TRBV19 and TRBJ1-1, with 8 bases matching TRBD1. The junction had 4 bases not matched to a gene; V was cut back by 5 bases and J by 8 bases. This CDR3 comprises 12 residues. Per the germline V gene, CDR1 is LNHDA and CDR2 is SQIVND (reference sequence). The CDR3 here is CASSPWDREAFF. For the CDR3, the DNA is TGTGCCAGTAGTCCGTGGGACAGGGAAGCTTTCTTT.

The chain couples TRBV14 to TRBJ1-6, with 7 nucleotides matching TRBD1. V dropped 2 bases and J dropped 5; count of bases not matched to a gene: 6. From germline, CDR1 is SGHDN and CDR2 FVKESK. This CDR3 is 16 amino acids long. The CDR3 DNA sequence: TGTGCCAGCAGCCAAAATCCGGGACAGAATAATTCACCCCTCCACTTT. Protein product: CASSQNPGQNNSPLHF.

The rearrangement links TRBV30 to TRBJ2-7; D is unresolved. This CDR3 has 13 residues. Germline CDR1 is GTSNPN and CDR2 is SVGIG (reference sequence). V lost 0 bases and J lost 6, with 12 bases in between. In DNA form, the CDR3 reads TGTGCCTGGAGTGTAAAGGTTTCGGGCGAGCAGTACTTC. Translating it yields CAWSVKVSGEQYF.

The chain recombines TRBV3-1 (or the pseudogene TRBV3-2) with TRBJ2-5; 9 bases line up with TRBD2. V shed 1 base and J 0 bases; nucleotides not matched to a gene: 9. CDR3 size: 18 residues. Germline CDR1 LGHDT, CDR2 YNNKEL (reference sequence). The CDR3 DNA reads as TGTGCCAGCAGCCAAGGGTGGAACGGCGGGGGGGACCAAGAGACCCAGTACTTC. It yields the protein CASSQGWNGGGDQETQYF.

The J gene is TRBJ1-1, the V gene TRBV3-1 (or the pseudogene TRBV3-2); a possible D gene is TRBD1 (5 bases). Trimming shortened V by 6 bases and J by 10 bases, and 18 bases separated the two germline ends. Germline V CDR1 and CDR2: LGHDT, YNNKEL (reference sequence). CDR3 length equals 13 residues. The CDR3 reads CASSHFDSLRAFF. CDR3 bases: TGTGCCAGCAGTCACTTTGACAGTTTGAGAGCTTTCTTT.

The chain links TRBV28 to TRBJ1-3; 8 positions agree with TRBD1. After removal of 5 bases from V and 2 bases from J, the junction contained 2 bases not matched to a gene. Germline CDR1 and CDR2: MDHEN and SYDVKM. This CDR3 region has 14 residues. DNA for the CDR3: TGTGCCAGCAGTCAGGGGGCGCCTGGAAACACCATATATTTT. Amino acid sequence: CASSQGAPGNTIYF.

The chain recombines TRBV11-2 with TRBJ2-5; D unclear. The CDR3 has 14 amino acids. V was shortened by 5 bases and J by 4 bases, with 14 bases between the two germline ends. Germline CDR1 SGHAT, CDR2 FQNNGV. The CDR3 reads CASSPQHSRETQYF. CDR3 bases: TGTGCCAGCAGCCCCCAACACAGTCGAGAGACCCAGTACTTC. The full variable domain, in which reference TRBV11-2 and TRBJ2-5 provide the parts outside the CDR3, is EAGVAQSPRYKIIEKRQSVAFWCNPISGHATLYWYQQILGQGPKLLIQFQNNGVVDDSQLPKDRFSAERLKGVDSTLKIQPAKLEDSAVYLCASSPQHSRETQYFGPGTRLLVL.

The CDR3 DNA sequence: TGTGCCAGCAGCGTAGGACTAGCGGGAGCCGGAGATACGCAGTATTTT. This encodes CASSVGLAGAGDTQYF. The genes are TRBV9 and TRBJ2-3; 12 bases match TRBD2. J was trimmed by 5 bases and V by 0 bases; bases with no gene match: 4. Germline CDR1 SGDLS, CDR2 YYNGEE. The length of the CDR3 is 16 residues.

This chain links TRBV21-1 with TRBJ2-7; the table's TRBD1 call for D was not verified on the DNA. TRBV21-1 is tagged as a pseudogene. CDR3 length: 16 residues. CDR3 residues: CASSNGGTGSSYEQYF. CDR3 sequence (DNA): TGTGCCAGCAGCAATGGGGGGACAGGAAGCTCCTACGAGCAGTACTTC.

This sequence joins TRBV27 and TRBJ2-1; TRBD1 matches at 7 bases. The CDR3 sequence is 14 residues long. Germline V gene data show CDR1 as MNHEY and CDR2 as SMNVEV (reference sequence). The V segment lost 6 bases and the J segment 4 bases; nucleotides outside the gene matches: 6. CDR3 in DNA: TGTGCCAGCAGCCTACAGGGGAATTACAATGAGCAGTTCTTC. Amino acids: CASSLQGNYNEQFF.

The CDR3 DNA sequence: TGTGCCAGCAGTTTCGTACACAATAATTCACCCCTCCACTTT. This gives the protein CASSFVHNNSPLHF. J is TRBJ1-6 and V is TRBV27; D not certain. The CDR3 runs 14 residues. V was shortened by 3 bases and J by 5 bases, with 8 bases between the two germline ends. CDR1 MNHEY and CDR2 SMNVEV come from the germline V gene (reference sequence).

The count of this clone is one. The gene calls are TRBV10-2 and TRBJ2-3, with 8 positions matching TRBD2. Trimming took 7 bases from V and 5 from J; bases not matched to a gene: 5. The CDR3 is 13 amino acids. In germline, CDR1 is WSHSY, CDR2 SAAADI. The CDR3 spells CASTPGGGDTQYF. Here the CDR3 DNA reads TGCGCCAGCACCCCCGGGGGGGGAGATACGCAGTATTTT.